Sequencing of this T cell receptor beta chain was carried out in a study of cytomegalovirus exposure and HLA in healthy donors (dated by TCRdb to 2017 to 2019). Background for the entire study: In an earlier analysis of some 610 of the donors, 250 to 350 Gb of sequence data and 120 million or so unique TCR beta sequences from 180 million or so T cells were reported. HLA typing included class I and class II loci at four-digit resolution. Of the roughly 400 genotyped donors, over 80% were placed in the genetic ancestry cluster associated with self-reported Caucasian donors. The aim of the study was to test whether cataloging public T cell receptors could identify signatures of past pathogen exposure. Typing coverage differed by locus: A, B, C, DRB1 and DQB1 were typed in roughly 620-630 donors, DQA1 in roughly 500, DPA1 in nearly 610, and DPB1 in 472. The study used immunosequencing to profile the T cell repertoires of approximately 650 subjects and linked those repertoires to cytomegalovirus serostatus. A later analysis re-examined previously published TCR beta repertoires from 600 to 700 donors and added high-resolution HLA genotyping to investigate patterns of TCR occurrence. Approximately 310 gigabases of sequencing data and tens of millions of unique TCR sequences were included in an early release covering about 700 HLA-typed donors. A separate validation cohort of approximately 130 different subjects was used in addition to the roughly 640-subject first cohort. The study combined high-throughput TCR immunosequencing, statistical association of individual TCRs with disease status, and machine learning to predict cytomegalovirus infection status. All discovery cohort repertoires had been generated on a single sequencing platform. On average, over 200,000 unique TCR beta nucleotide sequences were sequenced per donor among several hundred genotyped donors of the cohort, with roughly a sixth of those sequences being non-productive. A later genetic analysis took genome-wide SNP genotypes for about three fifths of the 666 donors and used that subset as a discovery cohort. In an earlier analysis of roughly 600 of the donors, high-throughput TCR beta sequencing was used to judge whether each TCR beta V gene segment behaved as functional or pseudogenic. Roughly five DR-DQ haplotypes were handled as single units for association and clustering, since linkage in the cohort was strong. The later analysis used no new phenotypic data to find candidate immune exposures, relying instead on TCR beta sequences and their occurrence across donors. Donor age, sex, ethnicity and CMV serostatus were collected together with the repertoire data. General study outcomes and caveats: A later genetic analysis associated a missense DCLRE1C variant with V-gene and J-gene trimming of TCR beta chains, and an independent cohort replicated the association. Roughly uniform sequencing depth across donors was assumed in presence/absence analyses, although this assumption may not hold. In a later analysis, several top co-occurrence clusters were reported to appear linked to parvovirus B19, influenza, CMV and Epstein-Barr virus. Most CMV-associated TCR beta chains appeared to be HLA-restricted in a later analysis, and the HLA associations seemed to be driven largely by CMV exposure. For the cohort, immune exposure information was limited to CMV serostatus. A further reported finding was that TCR beta sequences accurately predicted the HLA-A and HLA-B alleles for most subjects in the first cohort. The study gave a list of about 170 TCR beta chains associated with cytomegalovirus. A later analysis found that HLA-associated TCR beta chains were more clonally expanded and had lower generation probabilities than equally common non-associated chains. When HLA alleles, especially DR and DQ, strongly co-occurred, TCR associations were difficult to assign to individual alleles. Specific HLA alleles were associated with some 15,000 TCR beta sequences at a false discovery rate of 0.05 in a later analysis. Correlated functional status among segregating V segments might reflect linkage disequilibrium, but an unknown experimental factor could not be ruled out. In an earlier analysis of about 600 of the donors, most TCR beta V segments appeared in productive rearrangements about 87% or about 30% of the time, broadly matching IMGT annotations. A later genetic analysis reported fewer N-insertions in productive TCRs among donors in an Asian-associated ancestry cluster than the approximately 670-donor mean. Cytomegalovirus status was reported to be diagnosed by the classifier with high specificity and sensitivity in both the original and validation cohorts. Most TCR sequences were seen in very few donors, while some public TCRs were found in many individuals. In a later analysis, TCR association rates were found to vary across HLA loci, with the most associated TCRs seen for DRB1 alleles and the fewest for HLA-C alleles. The authors suggested that the approach could potentially be extended to other disease states and immunological phenotypes. The 87-base-pair reads could not distinguish some IMGT-functional V segments, including TRBV6-2 and TRBV6-3, so those segments were excluded. HLA typing was unavailable for some donors at each locus, so association tests used only the typed subset. The earlier analysis of approximately 590 of the donors excluded some 16 rarely observed V segments, including chromosome 9 orphons, because counts were too low. In vitro tests confirmed that a few of the cytomegalovirus-associated TCR beta chains recognize cytomegalovirus antigens. A group of highly shared sequence variants was considered likely to be a technical artifact of the sequencing pipeline. In this cohort, only TCR beta chains were sequenced, and detectable features were limited by the absence of alpha or paired-chain data.

The CDR3, from cysteine to phenylalanine, totals 13 residues. Only the CDR3 portion is preserved as DNA: 39 bases, with reading frame beginning at the first base. V and J lose 2 bases and 2 bases, and a span of 9 bases separates them. Sequences GTSNPN (CDR1) and SVGIG (CDR2) are obtained from the germline V gene (reference sequence). In this sample, this clone turned up a few times. This receptor's antigen is unknown. Nothing much larger sits one base from this clone, and base qualities are not available. The cohort comprised some 730 healthy bone marrow donors. All cohort members were sampled while nominally healthy, although unrecorded immune exposures were likely present. The donor was CMV seropositive and was included in the group of 250 to 350 seropositive cohort members. A peripheral blood sample was provided by each donor, and peripheral blood mononuclear cells were used for TCR beta sequencing. Genomic DNA extraction from the blood cell samples was performed with the Qiagen DNeasy Blood Extraction Kit.

Library creation used the immunoSEQ multiplex PCR assay. The multiplex PCR relied on a mix of 60 forward primers for TCR Vbeta segments and 13 reverse primers for TCR Jbeta segments. The CDR3 region of rearranged TCR beta genes was amplified from genomic DNA by a multiplex PCR assay. The Illumina HiSeq System was used to sequence the amplified TCR beta libraries as 87-base-pair reads. The original pipeline was this. In a later analysis, some 80 million unique TCR beta chains were counted across the 500 to 850 repertoires, and roughly 11 million of these chains were shared by at least two donors. Raw reads were error-corrected and collapsed into unique sequences by a nearest-neighbor algorithm in which closely related sequences were merged to remove PCR and sequencing errors. CDR3 sequences were aligned to IMGT reference sequences to assign V, D and J gene segments. Each retained sequence needed at least a six-nucleotide match to both a V gene segment and a J gene segment. A rearrangement was called productive if the CDR3 had no stop codons and remained in frame with V and J, and every other rearrangement was called non-productive. CDR3 was defined by IMGT convention, running from the second conserved V-encoded cysteine to the conserved J-encoded phenylalanine. Sequences without an unambiguous match to a single V gene segment were excluded from the earlier analysis of a few hundred of the donors. An earlier analysis of 587 of the donors called V segments functional above 56.7% productive rearrangements and segregating when the between-donor standard deviation exceeded 5%. To diagnose cytomegalovirus status from the catalog of TCR beta chain sequences, a statistical classification framework was built. In a later analysis, V and J genes were assigned by comparing TCR nucleotide sequences against IMGT/GENE-DB human TR gene sequences. In a later analysis, CDR3 sequences and most-parsimonious VDJ recombination scenarios were assigned using the TCRdist pipeline. A later analysis defined each TCR beta chain by its CDR3 amino acid sequence plus V-gene family, and excluded reads lacking a unique V-gene family. In a later analysis, approximately 590 highly shared, low-generation-probability nucleotide sequences were removed to address suspected cross-contamination and a sequencing artifact. In a later analysis, a clonal expansion index was calculated for each public chain from normalized within-repertoire ranks of inferred template counts. In a later analysis, generation probabilities were computed with a VDJ recombination model fitted to out-of-frame rearrangements, and the resulting probabilities were checked against IGoR. A later analysis scored TCR-TCR, TCR-HLA and TCR-CMV co-occurrence with hypergeometric tests, applying a repertoire-size bias correction to TCR pairs. In a later analysis, false discovery rates were estimated by permuting HLA or CMV assignments 20 times. In a later analysis, co-occurring TCRs were grouped with DBSCAN, and TCRdist sequence similarity was added when clustering was performed within HLA-allele-positive subsets. Repertoires with fewer than 30,000 or more than 120,000 public chains, plus five repertoires with anomalous nucleotide sharing, were excluded from co-occurrence clustering. TCRdb mirrors the immuneACCESS table, restricted to in-frame sequences. Some clones are absent from its copies; in checked studies, under half trace to an unresolved V gene, and the reason for the others is unknown. The D gene and trimming were derived from the DNA, and the V and J assignments and clone size from that table. The sample includes around 100,000 clones, with around 77% observed a single time. Roughly 9.6% of the sample comes from the top ten.

The receptor's source is a male donor in good health and CMV-seropositive. The chain couples TRBV30 to TRBJ1-2; matching of 6 bases hints at TRBD1 as the D gene. Sequencing was done on a sample of PBMCs. The base sequence is TGTGCCTGGAGTCCCGGACAGAACTATGGCTACACCTTC. Its product reads: CAWSPGQNYGYTF.